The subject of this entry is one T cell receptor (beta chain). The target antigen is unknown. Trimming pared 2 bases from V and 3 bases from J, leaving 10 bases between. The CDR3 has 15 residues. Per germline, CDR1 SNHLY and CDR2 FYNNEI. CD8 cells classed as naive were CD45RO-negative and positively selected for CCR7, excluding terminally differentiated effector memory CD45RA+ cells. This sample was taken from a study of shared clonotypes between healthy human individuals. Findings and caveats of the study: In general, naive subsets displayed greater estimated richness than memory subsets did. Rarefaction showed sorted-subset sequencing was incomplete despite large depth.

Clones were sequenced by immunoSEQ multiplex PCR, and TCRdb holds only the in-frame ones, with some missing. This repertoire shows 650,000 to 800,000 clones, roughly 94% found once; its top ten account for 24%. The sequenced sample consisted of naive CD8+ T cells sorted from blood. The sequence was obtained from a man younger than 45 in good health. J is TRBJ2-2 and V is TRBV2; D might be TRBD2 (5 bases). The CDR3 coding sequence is TGTGCCAGCAGTGAACCAAGGGAGCACACCGGGGAGCTGTTTTTT. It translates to CASSEPREHTGELFF. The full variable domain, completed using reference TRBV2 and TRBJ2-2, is EPEVTQTPSHQVTQMGQEVILRCVPISNHLYFYWYRQILGQKVEFLVSFYNNEISEKSEIFDDQFSVERPDGSNFTLKIRSTKLEDSAMYFCASSEPREHTGELFFGEGSRLTVL.